The TCR beta chain under discussion was sequenced for a study of T-cell reconstitution after alpha-beta-depleted transplantation in children. Study-wide results and limits: Reportedly, alpha-beta T cells present about two months post-transplant originated from several hundred expanded clones of graft origin.

The ends lost 3 bases at V and 4 bases at J; junction bases unmatched: 24. CDR1 and CDR2 from the germline V gene are LGHDT and YNNKEL (reference sequence). The CDR3 covers 21 residues. Library preparation (for TCRbeta) was performed with unique molecular identifiers. One entry per CDR3 protein results from TCRdb running MiXCR on the PCR reads. The sample shows 90,000 to 100,000 distinct CDR3 sequences, more than 20% of them seen only once. This clonotype was counted a few times. The antigen remains undetermined. The chain links TRBV3-1 to TRBJ1-1; TRBD1 aligns across 9 bases. This clonotype was obtained from a boy aged 2 to 10 with acute lymphoblastic leukemia, due to receive a stem cell transplant. The input for sequencing was PBMCs, taken before TCRalphabeta/CD19-depleted stem cell transplant. The CDR3, as DNA: TGTGCCAGCAGCCATTGTGCGGGACAGGGTTTAGTGAGGTTCGGAATCACTGAAGCTTTCTTT. Encoded protein: CASSHCAGQGLVRFGITEAFF.